Following are 22 T cell receptor beta chains from one sample sequenced in a study of T cells expressing NK-cell markers. TCRdb re-called the 5' RACE reads and gives one entry per CDR3 protein, without DNA. Recorded here are about 380,000 distinct CDR3 sequences; the top ten clones represent under 6.5%. Specimen: blood T cells: a sorted CD56 or NKG2C T cell subset, CD4+ or CD8+ T cells, or bulk PBMC T cells (not recorded which). The receptors here all came from a man aged 18 to 69 in good health.

V and J are TRBV14 and TRBJ2-5. Germline values: CDR1 SGHDN, CDR2 FVKESK. This CDR3 is 17 amino acids long. The CDR3 reads CASSQDFVRPQRETQYF. Combining the CDR3 with reference TRBV14 and TRBJ2-5 gives the whole variable domain EAGVTQFPSHSVIEKGQTVTLRCDPISGHDNLYWYRRVMGKEIKFLLHFVKESKQDESGMPNNRFLAERTGGTYSTLKVQPAELEDSGVYFCASSQDFVRPQRETQYFGPGTRLLVL.

The chain joins TRBV4-2 to TRBJ2-2; the D call from TCRdb, TRBD2, cannot be confirmed without DNA. The CDR3 contains 15 residues. CDR1 is LGHNA, CDR2 YNFKEQ, per germline. CDR3 residues: CASRGTSGGHGELFF.

The chain joins TRBV19 to TRBJ1-2. Germline CDR1 and CDR2: LNHDA and SQIVND (reference sequence). The CDR3 length is 15 residues. CDR3 residues: CASSIAAGMTYGYTF.

V usage is TRBV3-1 and J usage is TRBJ2-7. The CDR3 has 14 residues. Germline values: CDR1 LGHDT, CDR2 YNNKEL (reference sequence). CDR3 residues: CASSQRQGFHEQYF.

The rearrangement links TRBV7-8 to TRBJ2-1. The CDR3 has 13 amino acids. Germline V gives CDR1 SGHVS, CDR2 FQNEAQ. This CDR3 reads CASSLPPVVEQFF. The variable domain in full, with the rest retrieved from reference TRBV7-8 and TRBJ2-1, is GAGVSQSPRYKVAKRGQDVALRCDPISGHVSLFWYQQALGQGPEFLTYFQNEAQLDKSGLPSDRFFAERPEGSVSTLKIQRTQQEDSAVYLCASSLPPVVEQFFGPGTRLTVL.

V usage is TRBV5-1 and J usage is TRBJ2-2. The CDR3 length is 15 residues. Germline CDR1 and CDR2: SGHRS and YFSETQ. CDR3 sequence: CATSMTSLYTGELFF.

The chain recombines TRBV18 with TRBJ2-7; TCRdb's D call, TRBD1, is unchecked because there is no DNA. Germline V gene sequence: CDR1 KGHSH, CDR2 LQKENI. The CDR3 totals 14 residues. The CDR3 spells CASSRGTGTYEQYF.

V and J are TRBV2 and TRBJ2-7; TCRdb proposes TRBD1, but this gene call is untestable without DNA. The germline V gene encodes CDR1 SNHLY and CDR2 FYNNEI. The CDR3 length is 13 residues. The CDR3 loop is CASILQGAREQYF.

This rearrangement joins TRBV21-1 to TRBJ2-1; the D gene TCRdb calls, TRBD1, cannot be checked with no DNA. TRBV21-1 is a documented pseudogene. The CDR3 contains 20 residues. The CDR3 sequence is CASSKVCPGGKEGSHNEQFF.

The V call is TRBV20-1, the J call TRBJ1-6. The CDR3 has 15 residues. Germline values: CDR1 DFQATT, CDR2 SNEGSKA (reference sequence). The CDR3: CSASRLGNGNSPLHF.

The chain is built from TRBV25-1 and TRBJ2-7; with no DNA, the TCRdb D assignment of TRBD2 cannot be verified. This CDR3 has 13 amino acids. Germline V gene lookup returns CDR1 MGHDK and CDR2 SYGVNS. CDR3 region: CASKSGSGGEQYF.

CDR3 loop: CASSSTGKGEAFF. The V call is TRBV5-1, the J call TRBJ1-1; the D call from TCRdb, TRBD1, cannot be confirmed without DNA. The CDR3 loop spans 13 amino acids. Germline loops: CDR1 SGHRS, CDR2 YFSETQ.

The chain is built from TRBV11-2 and TRBJ2-3; TCRdb's D call of TRBD2 is untestable without DNA. The CDR3 has 18 residues. Germline V lookup: CDR1 SGHAT, CDR2 FQNNGV. CDR3 in amino acids: CASSRTTLSGGDTDTQYF.

The rearrangement joins TRBV7-2 to TRBJ2-7; TCRdb's D gene call, TRBD1, goes unchecked for lack of DNA. Germline CDR1 SGHTA, CDR2 FQGNSA. The length of the CDR3 is 15 residues. The CDR3 spells CASSNQAGTTSEQYF.

V is TRBV6-5 and J is TRBJ1-4. The CDR3 has 16 amino acids. The germline V gene encodes CDR1 MNHEY and CDR2 SVGAGI. The CDR3 spells CASSYSTGRGNEKLFF.

The rearrangement joins TRBV27 to TRBJ2-5; TCRdb names TRBD1, which stays unverified in the absence of DNA. CDR1 is MNHEY, CDR2 SMNVEV, per germline (reference sequence). The CDR3 is made up of 16 amino acids. This chain's CDR3 is CASSPDRGAHQETQYF.

V gene TRBV6-6 combines with J gene TRBJ2-7; TCRdb's D call of TRBD2 is untestable without DNA. The CDR3 loop spans 12 amino acids. Germline assignment: CDR1 MNHNY and CDR2 SVGAGI (reference sequence). CDR3 amino acids: CASSYSLAGQYF.

The chain uses TRBV7-9 and TRBJ2-5; there is no DNA to check the TCRdb D call of TRBD1. Germline lookup yields CDR1 SEHNR and CDR2 FQNEAQ (reference sequence). The CDR3 is 16 amino acids. The CDR3 is CASSPRGQRYQETQYF.

This chain connects TRBV11-3 to TRBJ2-3. Germline CDR1 is SGHNT and CDR2 is YENEEA. The CDR3 length is 14 residues. The CDR3: CASSLSQNTDTQYF.

The J gene is TRBJ2-7, the V gene TRBV20-1; TCRdb returns TRBD1, unconfirmable since there is no DNA. CDR3 length: 13 amino acids. Germline CDR1 is DFQATT and CDR2 is SNEGSKA (reference sequence). CDR3 loop: CSANRQTQSEQYF.

Here the CDR3 reads CASRLQERNEKLFF. The J gene is TRBJ1-4, the V gene TRBV5-1; with no DNA, the TCRdb D assignment of TRBD1 cannot be verified. Germline lookup yields CDR1 SGHRS and CDR2 YFSETQ. The CDR3 runs 14 residues.

The chain combines TRBV21-1 with TRBJ2-7; TCRdb reports TRBD1, a call that lacks DNA to check it against. TRBV21-1 is described as a pseudogene. CDR3 size: 15 residues. CDR3 protein: CASNPGDRPFTKQYF.